This TCR beta chain emerged from a study of T cells in Graves' hyperthyroidism and ophthalmopathy. About the research overall: Specimen type is peripheral blood, collected at initial diagnosis prior to any treatment.

This CDR3 comprises 14 residues. CDR1 is PRHDT and CDR2 is FYEKMQ in the germline V gene (reference sequence). Trimming cost V 4 bases and J 11 bases, with 15 bases left between them. Clinical symptoms, serum thyroxine, TRAb, thyroid ultrasound and orbital computed tomography informed diagnoses. What was amplified from RNA transcripts were TCR beta CDR3 regions. RT-PCR in the first round (using the HTBI primer set) targeted the TCR CDR3. TCRdb fed the multiplex PCR reads into MiXCR, producing one record per CDR3 protein. The sample lists hundreds of thousands of distinct CDR3 sequences; approximately 19% were seen once. Many counts were recorded for this clonotype.

The sequencing input was blood. The receptor was derived from a man in his fifties with Graves' ophthalmopathy. V gene TRBV13 combines with J gene TRBJ1-6; D perhaps matches TRBD1 (5 bases). DNA of the CDR3: TGTGCCAGCAGCTCCGCTAGGGCGGGGGCACCCCTCCACTTT. Its protein product is CASSSARAGAPLHF.